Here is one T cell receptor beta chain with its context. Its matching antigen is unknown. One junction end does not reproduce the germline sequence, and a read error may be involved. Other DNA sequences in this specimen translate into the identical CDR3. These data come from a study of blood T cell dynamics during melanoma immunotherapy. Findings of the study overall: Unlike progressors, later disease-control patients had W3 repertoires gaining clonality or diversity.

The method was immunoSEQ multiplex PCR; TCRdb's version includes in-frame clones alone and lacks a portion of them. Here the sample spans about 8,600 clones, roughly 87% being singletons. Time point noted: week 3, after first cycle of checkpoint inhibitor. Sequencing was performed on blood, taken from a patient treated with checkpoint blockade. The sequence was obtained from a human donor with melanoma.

CDR3 loop: CAWRQRVSLMANYGYTF. DNA of the CDR3: TGTGCTTGGAGACAGAGGGTCTCACTCATGGCTAACTATGGCTACACCTTC. The genes are TRBV30 and TRBJ1-2, with D possibly being TRBD1 (5 bases). CDR1 is GTSNPN, CDR2 SVGIG, per germline (reference sequence). CDR3 size: 17 residues.